Listed here is a single T cell receptor beta chain. Antigen specificity is unknown. The sample comes from a study of OX40 agonist ivuxolimab in advanced cancers. For the study at large: The treatment was a fully human IgG2 OX40 agonist, ivuxolimab. The study, taken as a whole, reports: In general, CD8+ T cells held more expanded clones than CD4+ did, on average. In the 0.1-3.0 mg/kg groups, partial responders showed among the lowest expansion.

TCRdb's table, derived via immunoSEQ multiplex PCR, lists solely in-frame clones and lacks some. The sample lists 60,000 to 65,000 clones; roughly 90% were seen once. Trimming shortened V by 3 bases and J by 2 bases, and 5 bases separated the two germline ends. Looked up from germline, CDR1 is SGHDN and CDR2 is FVKESK. The CDR3 extends over 12 amino acids. The V call is TRBV14, the J call TRBJ2-7; TRBD1 or TRBD2 may be the D gene (5 bases each). The source is an adult with an advanced solid tumor such as melanoma, head and neck, liver or kidney cancer. The source was CD4+ or CD8+ T cells sorted from blood, collected in a trial of the OX40 agonist ivuxolimab. This chain's CDR3 is CASSQGAYEQYF. In DNA form, the CDR3 reads TGTGCCAGCAGCCAGGGGGCCTACGAGCAGTACTTC. Complete variable domain (other parts from reference TRBV14 and TRBJ2-7): EAGVTQFPSHSVIEKGQTVTLRCDPISGHDNLYWYRRVMGKEIKFLLHFVKESKQDESGMPNNRFLAERTGGTYSTLKVQPAELEDSGVYFCASSQGAYEQYFGPGTRLTVT.